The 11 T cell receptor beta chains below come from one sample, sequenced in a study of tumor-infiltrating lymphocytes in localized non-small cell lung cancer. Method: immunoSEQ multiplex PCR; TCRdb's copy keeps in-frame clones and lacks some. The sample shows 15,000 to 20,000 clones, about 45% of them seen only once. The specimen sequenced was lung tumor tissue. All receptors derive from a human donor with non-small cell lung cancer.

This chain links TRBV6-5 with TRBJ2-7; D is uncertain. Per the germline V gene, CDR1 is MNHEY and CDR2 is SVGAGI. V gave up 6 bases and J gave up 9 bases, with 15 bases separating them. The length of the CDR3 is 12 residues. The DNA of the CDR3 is TGTGCCAGCAGCTCTCGAGGCTCTATGCAGTACTTC. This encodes CASSSRGSMQYF.

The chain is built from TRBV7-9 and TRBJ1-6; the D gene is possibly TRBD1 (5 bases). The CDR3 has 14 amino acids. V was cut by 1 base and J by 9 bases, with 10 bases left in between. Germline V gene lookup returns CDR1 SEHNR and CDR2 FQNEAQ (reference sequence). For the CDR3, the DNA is TGTGCCAGCAGCTTAGACGGGACTGGTTCACCCCTCCACTTT. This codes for CASSLDGTGSPLHF.

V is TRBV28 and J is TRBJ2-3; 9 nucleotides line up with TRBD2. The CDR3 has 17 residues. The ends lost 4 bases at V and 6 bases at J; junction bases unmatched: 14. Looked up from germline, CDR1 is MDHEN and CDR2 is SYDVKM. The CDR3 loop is CASSWEGLAGLGDTQYF. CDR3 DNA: TGTGCCAGCAGTTGGGAAGGGCTAGCGGGGCTGGGGGATACGCAGTATTTT. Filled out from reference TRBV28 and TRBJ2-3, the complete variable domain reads DVKVTQSSRYLVKRTGEKVFLECVQDMDHENMFWYRQDPGLGLRLIYFSYDVKMKEKGDIPEGYSVSREKKERFSLILESASTNQTSMYLCASSWEGLAGLGDTQYFGPGTRLTVL.

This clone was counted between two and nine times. The CDR3 sequence is CSVSTGVRGEAFF. Written as DNA, the CDR3 is TGCAGCGTGTCCACAGGGGTCCGAGGTGAAGCTTTCTTT. This rearrangement joins TRBV29-1 to TRBJ1-1; TRBD1 aligns across 7 bases. V lost 6 bases to trimming and J lost 7 bases; unmatched junction nucleotides: 11. Per germline, CDR1 SQVTM and CDR2 ANQGSEA. This CDR3 spans 13 amino acids.

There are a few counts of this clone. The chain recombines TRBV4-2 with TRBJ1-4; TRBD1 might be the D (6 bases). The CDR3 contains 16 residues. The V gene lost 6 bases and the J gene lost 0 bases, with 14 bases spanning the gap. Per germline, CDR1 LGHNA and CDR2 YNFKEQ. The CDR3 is CASSTRTVATNEKLFF. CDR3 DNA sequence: TGTGCCAGCAGTACAAGGACAGTCGCAACTAATGAAAAACTGTTTTTT.

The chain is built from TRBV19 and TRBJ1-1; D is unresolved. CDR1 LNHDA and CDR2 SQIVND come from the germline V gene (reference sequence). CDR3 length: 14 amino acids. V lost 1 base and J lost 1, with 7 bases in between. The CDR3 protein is CASSIGAGNTEAFF. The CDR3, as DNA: TGTGCCAGTAGTATAGGAGCAGGGAACACTGAAGCTTTCTTT. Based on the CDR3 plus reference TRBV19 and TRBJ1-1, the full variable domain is DGGITQSPKYLFRKEGQNVTLSCEQNLNHDAMYWYRQDPGQGLRLIYYSQIVNDFQKGDIAEGYSVSREKKESFPLTVTSAQKNPTAFYLCASSIGAGNTEAFFGQGTRLTVV.

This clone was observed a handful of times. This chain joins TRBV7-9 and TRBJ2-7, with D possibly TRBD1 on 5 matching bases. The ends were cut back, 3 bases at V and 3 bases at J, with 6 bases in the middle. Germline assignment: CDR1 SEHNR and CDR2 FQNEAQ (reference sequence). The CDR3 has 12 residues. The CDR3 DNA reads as TGTGCCAGCAGCTTCGACAGCTACGAGCAGTACTTC. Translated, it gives CASSFDSYEQYF. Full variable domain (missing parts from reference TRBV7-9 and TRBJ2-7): DTGVSQNPRHKITKRGQNVTFRCDPISEHNRLYWYRQTLGQGPEFLTYFQNEAQLEKSRLLSDRFSAERPKGSFSTLEIQRTEQGDSAMYLCASSFDSYEQYFGPGTRLTVT.

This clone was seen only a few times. Here the CDR3 DNA reads TGTGCCAGTAGACAGTCAGGGGGAGGCATGAACACTGAAGCTTTCTTT. Residues: CASRQSGGGMNTEAFF. The chain links TRBV19 to TRBJ1-1, with 7 bases identical to TRBD1. Germline V gene lookup returns CDR1 LNHDA and CDR2 SQIVND (reference sequence). With 6 bases clipped from V and 0 bases from J, the junction kept 10 bases outside the gene matches. The CDR3 runs to 16 residues.

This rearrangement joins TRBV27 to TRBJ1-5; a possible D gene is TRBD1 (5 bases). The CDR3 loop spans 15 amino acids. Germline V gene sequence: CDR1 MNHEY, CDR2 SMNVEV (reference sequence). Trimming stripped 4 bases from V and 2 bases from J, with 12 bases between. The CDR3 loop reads CASSSRGLGNQPQHF. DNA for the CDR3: TGTGCCAGCAGTTCTAGGGGATTGGGCAATCAGCCCCAGCATTTT.

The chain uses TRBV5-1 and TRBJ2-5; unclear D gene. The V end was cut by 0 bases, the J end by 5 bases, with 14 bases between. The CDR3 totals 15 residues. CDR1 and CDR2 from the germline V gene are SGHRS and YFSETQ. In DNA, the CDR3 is TGCGCCAGCAGCTTGGAAGGCCGTTATGGGGAGACCCAGTACTTC. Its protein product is CASSLEGRYGETQYF.

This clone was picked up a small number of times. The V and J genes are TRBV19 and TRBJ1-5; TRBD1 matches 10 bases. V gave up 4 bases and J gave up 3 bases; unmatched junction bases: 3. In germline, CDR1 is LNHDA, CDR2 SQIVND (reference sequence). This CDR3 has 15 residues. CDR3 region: CASSRGQGPNQPQHF. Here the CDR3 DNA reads TGTGCCAGTAGTAGGGGACAGGGGCCCAATCAGCCCCAGCATTTT.